This T cell receptor beta chain was documented in a study of blood T cell repertoires in COVID-19. Study-wide background: COVID-19 samples, acute and convalescent, were from the United States, Italy and Spain.

How the authors handled the data: Amplified reference gene primers provided the basis for estimating nucleated cell counts. The assay was immunoSEQ multiplex PCR, and TCRdb's table has in-frame clones only and misses some. V and J calls and clone size follow that table, whereas D and trimming were derived from the DNA. The data show tens of thousands of clones, approximately 78% seen once. The CDR3 is 13 residues long. Trimming at V came to 5 bases and at J to 8 bases, leaving 8 bases not matched to a gene. The germline V gene encodes CDR1 LNHDA and CDR2 SQIVND (reference sequence). This clone was detected only once.

The V call is TRBV19, the J call TRBJ1-2, with TRBD1 matching 7 bases. The clonotype comes from a human donor in a cohort sampled during active or convalescent COVID-19. The sequenced material came from peripheral blood. CDR3 sequence (DNA): TGTGCCAGTAGTCCACGACAGGGCGGAGGCTACACCTTC. It is translated as CASSPRQGGGYTF.